The clone carrying this T cell receptor beta chain was seen just once. Libraries were prepared by immunoSEQ multiplex PCR; TCRdb keeps only in-frame clonotypes and omits some of them. This sample has about 14,000 clones; roughly 87% occur once, and the top ten carry around 45%. The sample belongs to a study of OX40 agonist ivuxolimab in advanced cancers. Germline loops: CDR1 LGHNA, CDR2 YSLEER. The CDR3 is made up of 14 amino acids. After removal of 4 bases from V and 9 bases from J, the junction contained 8 bases not matched to a gene. The clonotype comes from an adult with an advanced solid tumor such as melanoma, head and neck, liver or kidney cancer. The sequencing here drew on CD4+ or CD8+ T cells sorted from blood, taken in a trial of the OX40 agonist ivuxolimab. V and J are TRBV4-3 and TRBJ2-1; the match to TRBD2 covers 8 bases. This chain's CDR3 is CASSRTGTSSEQFF. CDR3 nucleotides: TGCGCCAGCAGCCGAACCGGGACTAGTAGTGAGCAGTTCTTC.